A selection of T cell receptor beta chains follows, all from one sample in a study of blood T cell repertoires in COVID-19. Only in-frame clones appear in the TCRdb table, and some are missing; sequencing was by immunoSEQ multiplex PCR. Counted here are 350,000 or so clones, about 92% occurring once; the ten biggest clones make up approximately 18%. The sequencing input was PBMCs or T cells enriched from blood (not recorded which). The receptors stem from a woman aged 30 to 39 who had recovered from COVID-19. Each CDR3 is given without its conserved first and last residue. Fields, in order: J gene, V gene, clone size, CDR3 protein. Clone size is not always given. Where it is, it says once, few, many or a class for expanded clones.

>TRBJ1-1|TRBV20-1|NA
RTGFHTEAF
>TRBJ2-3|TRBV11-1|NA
ASSSGVSSTDTQY
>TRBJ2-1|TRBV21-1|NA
ASSCRDYNEQF
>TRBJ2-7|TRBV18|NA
ASSPPGTSGIGEQY
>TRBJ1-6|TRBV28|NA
ASTWGNNSPLH
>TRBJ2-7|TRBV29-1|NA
SVEAGESYEQY
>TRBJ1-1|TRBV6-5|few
ASSTGRVAF
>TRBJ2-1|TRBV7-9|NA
ASTPRGQGFTEQF
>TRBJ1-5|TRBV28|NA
ASSPGGNQPQH
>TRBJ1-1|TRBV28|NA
ASSFLDRGNTEAF
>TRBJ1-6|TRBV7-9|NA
ASSSGQGGSPLH
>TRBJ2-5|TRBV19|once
ASSISGGASETQY
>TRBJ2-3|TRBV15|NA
ATSRVGITDTQY
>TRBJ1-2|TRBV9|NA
ASSGRQGINYGYT
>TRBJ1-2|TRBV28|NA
ASSYTNYGYT
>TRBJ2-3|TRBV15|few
ATTPDKGVSYTQY
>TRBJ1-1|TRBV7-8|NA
ASSSGPGPMNTEAF
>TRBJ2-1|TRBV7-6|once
ASSPFPRLAGVVNEQF
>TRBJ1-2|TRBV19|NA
ASSISYPPRREYGYT
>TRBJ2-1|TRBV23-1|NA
ASNRNPSAYNEQF
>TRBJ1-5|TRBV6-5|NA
ASSERIDQPQH
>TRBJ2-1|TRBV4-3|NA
ASSQVEGLAGAEQF
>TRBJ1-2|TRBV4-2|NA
ASSQNTGINYGYT
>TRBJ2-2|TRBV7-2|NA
ASISRPGLAGKNTGELF
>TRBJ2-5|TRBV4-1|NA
ASSHPGRGQETQY
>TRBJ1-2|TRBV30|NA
AWSSGGRGYT